A single sample gave rise to the 10 T cell receptor beta chains below, sequenced in a study of T cells in Graves' hyperthyroidism and ophthalmopathy. The source material, RNA transcripts, was used to amplify TCR beta CDR3 regions. First-round RT-PCR with HTBI primers amplified the TCR CDR3 region. TCRdb redid the calling of the multiplex PCR reads with MiXCR, one entry per CDR3 protein. This repertoire shows nearly 600,000 distinct CDR3 sequences, about 14% found once; its top ten account for almost 6%. Sequenced: blood. These receptors all stem from a young woman with Graves' hyperthyroidism that later progressed to Graves' ophthalmopathy.

This clonotype has ten or more counts. The chain recombines TRBV12-3 or TRBV12-4 with TRBJ1-5, with a weak D call TRBD1 (6 bases). The CDR3 is made up of 16 amino acids. Trimming left V 1 base short and J 0 bases short, with 10 bases between. CDR3 nucleotides: TGTGCCAGCAGTTTAGGGACAGATTATAGCAATCAGCCCCAGCATTTT. This translates into CASSLGTDYSNQPQHF.

The chain has TRBV20-1 and TRBJ2-1; no definite D call. V was pared by 3 bases and J by 6 bases, with 3 bases between. This CDR3 is 10 amino acids long. Germline lookup yields CDR1 DFQATT and CDR2 SNEGSKA (reference sequence). The CDR3 DNA sequence: TGCAGTGCTAGCCCCAATGAGCAGTTCTTC. This translates into CSASPNEQFF.

The chain recombines TRBV19 with TRBJ2-7, with D possibly matching TRBD1 (6 bases). V lost 4 bases and J lost 0, with 10 bases in between. This CDR3 comprises 14 residues. Germline values: CDR1 LNHDA, CDR2 SQIVND (reference sequence). CDR3 residues: CASSKDRLSYEQYF. Here the CDR3 DNA reads TGTGCCAGTAGTAAAGACAGGCTCTCCTACGAGCAGTACTTC.

There are a few counts of this clonotype. A read error may explain this, as a much larger clone is one base away. The gene calls are TRBV3-1 and TRBJ1-1; no firm D call. The CDR3 totals 13 residues. Germline values: CDR1 LGHDT, CDR2 YNNKEL (reference sequence). In nucleotides, the CDR3 is TGTGCCCGCAGCCTGGGTTTACACACTGAAGCTTTCTTT. Amino acids: CARSLGLHTEAFF.

This clonotype appeared many times. The genes are TRBV19 and TRBJ2-3; 7 nucleotides line up with TRBD2. Germline CDR1 LNHDA, CDR2 SQIVND (reference sequence). The V segment lost 7 bases and the J segment 2 bases; nucleotides outside the gene matches: 15. CDR3 size: 17 residues. The CDR3 here is CASTTYIERDYTDTQYF. CDR3 bases: TGTGCCAGTACCACATACATCGAGCGGGACTACACAGATACGCAGTATTTT.

This clonotype was counted at least ten times. The V and J genes are TRBV9 and TRBJ2-2, with D possibly matching TRBD1 (6 bases). CDR3 length: 14 amino acids. CDR1 and CDR2 (germline): SGDLS, YYNGEE. The ends were cut back, 0 bases at V and 4 bases at J, with 7 bases in the middle. The CDR3 nucleotides are TGTGCCAGCAGCGTAGGAGGGGGCACCGGGGAGCTGTTTTTT. Its translation is CASSVGGGTGELFF.

This clonotype turned up a few times. The chain uses TRBV20-1 and TRBJ2-5; D is unclear. V lost 7 bases and J 2 bases, leaving 17 bases between the germline ends. Germline V gives CDR1 DFQATT, CDR2 SNEGSKA (reference sequence). The CDR3 contains 14 residues. The CDR3 loop reads CSVFGPLEQETQYF. The CDR3 region has the DNA TGCAGTGTATTCGGGCCGTTGGAGCAAGAGACCCAGTACTTC.

This clonotype has at least ten counts. This sequence joins TRBV13 and TRBJ1-2; 10 bases line up with TRBD1. The CDR3 totals 15 residues. Germline loops: CDR1 PRHDT, CDR2 FYEKMQ (reference sequence). The V and J ends lost 5 bases and 8 bases, in that order; junction bases with no gene match: 11. This CDR3 reads CASSRGQGGFFGYTF. The CDR3 DNA follows: TGTGCCAGCAGCCGTGGACAGGGGGGTTTTTTCGGCTACACCTTC. Filled out from reference TRBV13 and TRBJ1-2, the complete variable domain reads AAGVIQSPRHLIKEKRETATLKCYPIPRHDTVYWYQQGPGQDPQFLISFYEKMQSDKGSIPDRFSAQQFSDYHSELNMSSLELGDSALYFCASSRGQGGFFGYTFGSGTRLTVV.

The J gene is TRBJ2-5, the V gene TRBV12-3 or TRBV12-4; TRBD2 matches 7 bases. Germline trimming cut 6 bases from V and 4 bases from J; bases unmatched to any gene: 5. The CDR3 length is 13 residues. The CDR3: CASRSIAGETQYF. The CDR3, as DNA: TGTGCCAGCAGGTCTATAGCGGGAGAGACCCAGTACTTC.

This clonotype appeared a few times. The rearrangement uses TRBV29-1 and TRBJ1-2; D possibly corresponds to TRBD1 (6 bases). With 2 bases removed from V and 2 bases from J, the gap between germline ends came to 9 bases. Germline CDR1 and CDR2: SQVTM and ANQGSEA. CDR3 length: 13 residues. CDR3 in amino acids: CSVELGHNYGYTF. CDR3 bases: TGCAGCGTTGAACTGGGACACAACTATGGCTACACCTTC. Using reference TRBV29-1 and TRBJ1-2 for the parts outside the CDR3, the full variable domain is SAVISQKPSRDICQRGTSLTIQCQVDSQVTMMFWYRQQPGQSLTLIATANQGSEATYESGFVIDKFPISRPNLTFSTLTVSNMSPEDSSIYLCSVELGHNYGYTFGSGTRLTVV.